This entry lists 25 T cell receptor beta chains sequenced from one sample in a study of blood T cells in healthy people across ages. Alongside a J-beta primer mix, a sample-barcoded 5' primer served in a second PCR lasting about 7 to 11 cycles. TCRdb independently ran MiXCR on the 5' RACE reads; one entry per CDR3 protein. The sample has hundreds of thousands of distinct CDR3 sequences, around a quarter seen once. These sequences were also reported in another study, on T cells of mothers and their children.

The sample consisted of blood. These receptors were taken from a boy younger than 18 in good health.

There are a few counts of this clonotype. The chain links TRBV6-1 to TRBJ2-1; tentative D call: TRBD2 (7 bases). Germline V CDR1 and CDR2: MNHNS, SASEGT. The V gene lost 6 bases and the J gene lost 0 bases, with 21 bases spanning the gap. CDR3 length: 18 amino acids. The CDR3, as DNA: TGTGCCAGCAGCCTCGCTTGGCCGGGGGGCAGCTCCTACAATGAGCAGTTCTTC. This sequence encodes CASSLAWPGGSSYNEQFF.

The chain joins TRBV29-1 to TRBJ2-5; TRBD1 matches at 8 bases. The germline CDR1 and CDR2 sequences are SQVTM and ANQGSEA. This CDR3 has 12 residues. V lost 6 bases to trimming and J lost 3 bases; unmatched junction nucleotides: 3. CDR3 in DNA: TGCAGCGTAGAGACAGGGGAAGAGACCCAGTACTTC. Translation: CSVETGEETQYF.

The chain joins TRBV7-3 to TRBJ1-6, with unresolved D. The V gene's germline CDR1 is SGHTA and CDR2 FQGTGA. V was shortened by 3 bases and J by 7 bases, with 4 bases between the two germline ends. The CDR3 has 12 amino acids. CDR3 coding DNA: TGTGCCAGCAGCTTTGGGAATTCACCCCTCCACTTT. Its protein product is CASSFGNSPLHF.

The sample holds a few counts of this clonotype. The chain is built from TRBV12-3 or TRBV12-4 and TRBJ1-6, with D unresolved. V was pared by 3 bases and J by 0 bases, with 6 bases between. This CDR3 is built from 15 residues. For the CDR3, the DNA is TGTGCCAGCAGTTTCGCGAGCTCCTATAATTCACCCCTCCACTTT. This encodes CASSFASSYNSPLHF.

V gene TRBV6-4 combines with J gene TRBJ2-5; 10 bases are shared with TRBD2. Judging by the DNA end, TRBJ2-1 fits better; the J call may be wrong. The CDR3 length is 13 residues. Germline CDR1 and CDR2: MRHNA and SNTAGT. CDR3 residues: CATRLAGDNEQFF. In DNA, the CDR3 is TGTGCCACTAGACTAGCGGGTGACAATGAGCAGTTCTTC.

This chain joins TRBV12-3 or TRBV12-4 and TRBJ1-2; a possible D gene is TRBD1 (5 bases). The V end was cut by 3 bases, the J end by 6 bases, with 11 bases between. The CDR3 contains 13 residues. The CDR3 DNA reads as TGTGCCAGCAGTTTCTCCCAGGGACATGGCTACACCTTC. The encoded protein is CASSFSQGHGYTF.

This clonotype was found a few times. V usage is TRBV28 and J usage is TRBJ2-3, with D tentatively TRBD1 (5 bases). The germline V gene has CDR1 MDHEN and CDR2 SYDVKM. The CDR3 consists of 15 residues. The V and J ends lost 3 bases and 3 bases respectively, with 13 bases between them. CDR3 bases: TGTGCCAGCAGTTTTCCAGGGTTGGGAACAGATACGCAGTATTTT. Translation: CASSFPGLGTDTQYF.

The chain combines TRBV7-2 with TRBJ2-7; D might be TRBD2 (5 bases). CDR3 size: 14 residues. Germline V gives CDR1 SGHTA, CDR2 FQGNSA. Trimming pared 1 base from V and 5 bases from J, leaving 12 bases between. Here the CDR3 DNA reads TGTGCCAGCAGCTTAGAGCTAGCCCCAGACGAGCAGTACTTC. Residues: CASSLELAPDEQYF. The variable domain in full, completed from reference TRBV7-2 and TRBJ2-7, reads GAGVSQSPSNKVTEKGKDVELRCDPISGHTALYWYRQSLGQGLEFLIYFQGNSAPDKSGLPSDRFSAERTGGSVSTLTIQRTQQEDSAVYLCASSLELAPDEQYFGPGTRLTVT.

This sequence joins TRBV4-1 and TRBJ2-5; D tentatively reads TRBD1 or TRBD2 (5 bases each). The CDR3 is 14 amino acids. V lost 3 bases, J lost 5 bases, and 13 bases lay in between. From germline, CDR1 is MGHRA and CDR2 YSYEKL. This chain's CDR3 is CASSHGDGEETQYF. The CDR3 DNA reads TGCGCCAGCAGCCATGGGGACGGGGAGGAGACCCAGTACTTC.

This rearrangement joins TRBV10-2 to TRBJ2-3, with a tentative D call TRBD2 (6 bases). V was cut by 1 base and J by 2 bases, with 13 bases left in between. Germline loops: CDR1 WSHSY, CDR2 SAAADI. This CDR3 contains 16 residues. For the CDR3, the DNA is TGCGCCAGCAGTGAGTACAGCGGGTCCTTCACAGATACGCAGTATTTT. Amino acids: CASSEYSGSFTDTQYF.

This clonotype has a handful of counts. CDR3 DNA: TGCAGCGTTCACGGGAGGGCCTCAGATACGCAGTATTTT. Protein sequence: CSVHGRASDTQYF. The chain couples TRBV29-1 to TRBJ2-3; TRBD2 matches 8 bases. This CDR3 spans 13 amino acids. Germline values: CDR1 SQVTM, CDR2 ANQGSEA. V shed 5 bases, J shed 4 bases, and the junction held 5 bases outside the gene matches.

Only a few counts were recorded for this clonotype. This chain links TRBV29-1 with TRBJ2-7; 9 bases map to TRBD1. The CDR3 has 14 amino acids. With 5 bases clipped from V and 4 bases from J, the junction kept 9 bases outside the gene matches. In germline, CDR1 is SQVTM, CDR2 ANQGSEA. CDR3 sequence reads: CSVLNPGQGYEQYF. As DNA, the CDR3 is TGCAGCGTTTTAAACCCGGGACAGGGTTACGAGCAGTACTTC.

This clonotype was observed many times. The chain recombines TRBV29-1 with TRBJ1-4; TRBD1 might be the D (5 bases). V lost 7 bases to trimming and J lost 8 bases, with 23 bases between them. The germline V gene encodes CDR1 SQVTM and CDR2 ANQGSEA. The CDR3 runs to 15 residues. The CDR3 here is CSASWGDRKGEKLFF. In nucleotides, the CDR3 is TGCAGCGCTTCTTGGGGGGACCGGAAAGGCGAAAAACTGTTTTTT.

V is TRBV7-2 and J is TRBJ2-7, with D uncertain. From germline, CDR1 is SGHTA and CDR2 FQGNSA. V was pared by 0 bases and J by 2 bases, with 5 bases between. This CDR3 has 13 residues. The CDR3 spells CASSLAYPYEQYF. The CDR3, as DNA: TGTGCCAGCAGCTTAGCCTACCCCTACGAGCAGTACTTC.

This chain uses TRBV12-3 or TRBV12-4 with TRBJ1-2; 7 positions match TRBD1. CDR3 size: 15 residues. V trimming: 5 bases; J trimming: 0 bases; junction bases outside the gene matches: 6. The CDR3 DNA follows: TGTGCCAGCAGTACTACCGGGACAGCTAACTATGGCTACACCTTC. This sequence encodes CASSTTGTANYGYTF.

This clonotype was recorded a few times. The chain's CDR3 is CASSQSRGAQTQYF. For the CDR3, the DNA is TGTGCCAGCAGCCAGAGCAGGGGCGCTCAGACCCAGTACTTC. The chain joins TRBV3-1 to TRBJ2-5; tentative D call: TRBD1 (6 bases). This CDR3 spans 14 amino acids. V was trimmed by 3 bases and J by 6 bases, leaving 14 bases between them. From germline, CDR1 is LGHDT and CDR2 YNNKEL (reference sequence).

V is TRBV7-9 and J is TRBJ2-7, with 9 bases identical to TRBD2. Per the germline V gene, CDR1 is SEHNR and CDR2 is FQNEAQ (reference sequence). The CDR3 extends over 16 amino acids. V lost 4 bases and J lost 6; bases outside the gene matches: 13. CDR3 DNA sequence: TGTGCCAGCAGCTCCCGCGGTGGGCTAGCGGGAATCGAGCAGTACTTC. This codes for CASSSRGGLAGIEQYF.

The V and J genes are TRBV9 and TRBJ2-7; 7 positions agree with TRBD1. The V segment lost 3 bases and the J segment 0 bases; nucleotides outside the gene matches: 3. Germline V gene sequence: CDR1 SGDLS, CDR2 YYNGEE. This CDR3 is built from 14 residues. The CDR3 sequence: CASSAQGRSYEQYF. Written as DNA, the CDR3 is TGTGCCAGCAGCGCACAGGGGCGCTCCTACGAGCAGTACTTC.

The sample holds a few counts of this clonotype. The V and J genes are TRBV28 and TRBJ1-2; 7 bases agree with TRBD1. CDR3 size: 15 residues. Germline V gene data show CDR1 as MDHEN and CDR2 as SYDVKM. Trimming at V came to 1 base and at J to 2 bases, leaving 4 bases not matched to a gene. DNA of the CDR3: TGTGCCAGCAGTTTATCCACGACAGGGAACTATGGCTACACCTTC. Protein product: CASSLSTTGNYGYTF.

Turning to this clonotype: One junction end does not reproduce the germline sequence, and a read error may be involved. This chain connects TRBV7-8 to TRBJ1-4; TRBD1 is a possible D gene (5 bases). The CDR3 runs 14 residues. Germline values: CDR1 SGHVS, CDR2 FQNEAQ. CDR3 DNA: TGTGCCAGCAGCCGCCGGGGGGTGGAGGAGAAACCGTTTTTT. Translation: CASSRRGVEEKPFF. The full variable domain, completed using reference TRBV7-8 and TRBJ1-4, is GAGVSQSPRYKVAKRGQDVALRCDPISGHVSLFWYQQALGQGPEFLTYFQNEAQLDKSGLPSDRFFAERPEGSVSTLKIQRTQQEDSAVYLCASSRRGVEEKPFFGSGTQLSVL.

This clonotype came up a few times. The genes are TRBV18 and TRBJ1-2; D not resolved. Germline values: CDR1 KGHSH, CDR2 LQKENI. V lost 1 base, J lost 4 bases, and 7 bases lay in between. This CDR3 has 13 residues. CDR3 DNA: TGTGCCAGCTCACCACAGAAGTCCTATGGCTACACCTTC. Translating gives CASSPQKSYGYTF.

This chain uses TRBV5-6 with TRBJ2-5; a possible D gene is TRBD1 (5 bases). This CDR3 region has 16 residues. V was clipped by 0 bases and J by 0 bases, with 12 bases between them. CDR1 is SGHDT and CDR2 is YYEEEE in the germline V gene. The CDR3 DNA reads as TGTGCCAGCAGCTTGGAGATATCAGGGAACCAAGAGACCCAGTACTTC. This encodes CASSLEISGNQETQYF.

This clonotype was detected only a few times. As DNA, the CDR3 is TGCGCCAGCAGCCCCATTAGCTTCCCTAGCGGGGGGCCGACCCCAGATACGCAGTATTTT. The encoded protein is CASSPISFPSGGPTPDTQYF. The J gene is TRBJ2-3, the V gene TRBV5-1; 11 positions match TRBD2. J lost 4 bases, V lost 4 bases, and 20 bases had no gene match. CDR1 and CDR2 (germline): SGHRS, YFSETQ. This CDR3 has 20 residues.

V gene TRBV29-1 combines with J gene TRBJ2-1, with D maybe TRBD2 (6 bases). Germline CDR1 reads SQVTM; CDR2 reads ANQGSEA. The CDR3 sequence is 15 residues long. V was cut by 4 bases and J by 0 bases, with 13 bases left in between. For the CDR3, the DNA is TGCAGCGTTGCCGGGGAGGCCAGCTCCTACAATGAGCAGTTCTTC. It codes for CSVAGEASSYNEQFF.

The V gene is TRBV5-1, the J gene TRBJ1-6; a weak D match, TRBD1 (6 bases). The V end was cut by 5 bases, the J end by 5 bases, with 17 bases between. The CDR3 is made up of 16 amino acids. Germline values: CDR1 SGHRS, CDR2 YFSETQ. CDR3 nucleotides: TGCGCCAGCAGAAATACCGGGACAAGTAATAATTCACCCCTCCACTTT. This sequence encodes CASRNTGTSNNSPLHF.